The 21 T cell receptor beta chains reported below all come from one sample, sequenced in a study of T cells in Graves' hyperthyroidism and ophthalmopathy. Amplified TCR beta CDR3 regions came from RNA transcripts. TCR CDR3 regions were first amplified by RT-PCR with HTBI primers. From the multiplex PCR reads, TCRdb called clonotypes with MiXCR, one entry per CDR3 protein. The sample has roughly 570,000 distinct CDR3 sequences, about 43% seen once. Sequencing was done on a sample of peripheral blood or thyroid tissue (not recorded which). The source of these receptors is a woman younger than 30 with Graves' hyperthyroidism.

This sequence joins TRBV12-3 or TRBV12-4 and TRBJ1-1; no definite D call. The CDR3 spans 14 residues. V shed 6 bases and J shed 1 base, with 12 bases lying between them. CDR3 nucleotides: TGTGCCAGCAGACAGACTGGGCCGAACACTGAAGCTTTCTTT. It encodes CASRQTGPNTEAFF.

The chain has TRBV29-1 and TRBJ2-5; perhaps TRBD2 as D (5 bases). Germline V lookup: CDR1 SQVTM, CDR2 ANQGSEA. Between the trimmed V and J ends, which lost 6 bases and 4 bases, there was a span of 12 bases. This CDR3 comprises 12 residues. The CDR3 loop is CSVDRAGETQYF. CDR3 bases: TGCAGCGTCGATAGGGCGGGAGAGACCCAGTACTTC. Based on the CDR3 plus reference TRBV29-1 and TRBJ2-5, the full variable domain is SAVISQKPSRDICQRGTSLTIQCQVDSQVTMMFWYRQQPGQSLTLIATANQGSEATYESGFVIDKFPISRPNLTFSTLTVSNMSPEDSSIYLCSVDRAGETQYFGPGTRLLVL.

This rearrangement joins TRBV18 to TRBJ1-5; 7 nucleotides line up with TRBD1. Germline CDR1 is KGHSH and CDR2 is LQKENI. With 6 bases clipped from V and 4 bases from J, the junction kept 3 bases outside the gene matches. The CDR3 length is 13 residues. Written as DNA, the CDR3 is TGTGCCAGCTCGGGACAGACTAATCAGCCCCAGCATTTT. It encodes CASSGQTNQPQHF.

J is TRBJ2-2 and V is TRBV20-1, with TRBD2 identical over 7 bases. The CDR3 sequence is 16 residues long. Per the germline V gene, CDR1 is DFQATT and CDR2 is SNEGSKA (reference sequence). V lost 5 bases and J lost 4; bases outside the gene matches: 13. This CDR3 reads CSAQAAAGALTGELFF. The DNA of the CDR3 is TGCAGTGCTCAGGCCGCTGCGGGAGCACTCACCGGGGAGCTGTTTTTT.

CDR3 sequence (DNA): TGTGCCAGCTCATCTTCGACAGATAGCAATCAGCCCCAGCATTTT. Protein: CASSSSTDSNQPQHF. V and J are TRBV18 and TRBJ1-5; possible D gene TRBD1, 5 bases. CDR3 length: 15 residues. Trimming removed 5 bases at V and 0 bases at J, with 11 bases between. CDR1 and CDR2 from the germline V gene are KGHSH and LQKENI.

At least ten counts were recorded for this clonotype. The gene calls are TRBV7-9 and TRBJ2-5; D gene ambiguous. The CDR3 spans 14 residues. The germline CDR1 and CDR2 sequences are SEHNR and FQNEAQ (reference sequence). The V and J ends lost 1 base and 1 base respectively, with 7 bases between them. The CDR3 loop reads CASSLGVGQETQYF. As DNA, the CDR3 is TGTGCCAGCAGCTTAGGTGTGGGCCAAGAGACCCAGTACTTC.

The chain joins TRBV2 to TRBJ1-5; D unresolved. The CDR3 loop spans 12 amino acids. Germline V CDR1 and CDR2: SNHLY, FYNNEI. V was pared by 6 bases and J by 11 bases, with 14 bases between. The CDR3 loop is CASRLVQETQHF. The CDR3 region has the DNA TGTGCCAGCAGACTGGTTCAGGAGACCCAGCATTTT. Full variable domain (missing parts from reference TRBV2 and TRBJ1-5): EPEVTQTPSHQVTQMGQEVILRCVPISNHLYFYWYRQILGQKVEFLVSFYNNEISEKSEIFDDQFSVERPDGSNFTLKIRSTKLEDSAMYFCASRLVQETQHFGDGTRLSIL.

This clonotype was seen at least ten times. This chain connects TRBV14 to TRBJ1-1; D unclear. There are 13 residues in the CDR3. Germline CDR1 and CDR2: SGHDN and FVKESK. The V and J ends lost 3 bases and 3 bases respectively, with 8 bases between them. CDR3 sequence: CASSHTRYTEAFF. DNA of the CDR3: TGTGCCAGCAGCCATACAAGATACACTGAAGCTTTCTTT.

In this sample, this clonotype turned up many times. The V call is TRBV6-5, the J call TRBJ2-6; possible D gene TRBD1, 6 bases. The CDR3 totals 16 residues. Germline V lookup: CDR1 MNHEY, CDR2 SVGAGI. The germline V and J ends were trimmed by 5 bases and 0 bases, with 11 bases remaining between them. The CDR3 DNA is TGTGCCAGCAGTCTCCACAGGGTCTCTGGGGCCAACGTCCTGACTTTC. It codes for CASSLHRVSGANVLTF.

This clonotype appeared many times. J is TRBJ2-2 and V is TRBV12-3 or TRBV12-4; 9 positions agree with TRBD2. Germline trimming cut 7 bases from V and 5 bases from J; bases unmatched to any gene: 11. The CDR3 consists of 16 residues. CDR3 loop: CASTYAGGPVTGELFF. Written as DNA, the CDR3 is TGTGCCAGCACCTACGCGGGAGGGCCTGTAACCGGGGAGCTGTTTTTT.

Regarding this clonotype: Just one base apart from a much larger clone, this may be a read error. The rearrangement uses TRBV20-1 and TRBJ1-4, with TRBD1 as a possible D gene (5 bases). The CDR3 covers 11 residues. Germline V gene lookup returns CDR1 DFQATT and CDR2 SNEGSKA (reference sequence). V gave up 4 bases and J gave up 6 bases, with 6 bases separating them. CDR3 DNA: TGCAGTGCTATGGGGGATGAAAAACTGTTTTTT. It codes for CSAMGDEKLFF.

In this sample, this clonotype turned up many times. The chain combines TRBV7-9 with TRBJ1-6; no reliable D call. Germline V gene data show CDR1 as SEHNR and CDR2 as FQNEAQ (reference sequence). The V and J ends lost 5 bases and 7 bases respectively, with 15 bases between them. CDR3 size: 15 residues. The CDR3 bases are TGTGCCAGCAGCACCTCCAGAGATCTAAATTCACCCCTCCACTTT. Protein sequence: CASSTSRDLNSPLHF.

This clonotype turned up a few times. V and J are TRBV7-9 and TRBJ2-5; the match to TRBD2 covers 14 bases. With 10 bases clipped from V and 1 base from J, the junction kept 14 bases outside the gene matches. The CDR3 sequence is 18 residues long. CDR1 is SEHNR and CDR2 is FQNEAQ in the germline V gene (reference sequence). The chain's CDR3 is CATAGTSGRRAPQETQYF. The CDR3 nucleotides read TGTGCCACCGCTGGGACTAGCGGGAGAAGGGCCCCCCAAGAGACCCAGTACTTC.

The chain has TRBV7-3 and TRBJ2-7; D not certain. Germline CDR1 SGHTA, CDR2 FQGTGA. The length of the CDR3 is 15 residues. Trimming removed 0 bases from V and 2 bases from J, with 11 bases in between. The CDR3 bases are TGTGCCAGCAGCTTAACGGGTATAGGGACCTACGAGCAGTACTTC. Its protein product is CASSLTGIGTYEQYF.

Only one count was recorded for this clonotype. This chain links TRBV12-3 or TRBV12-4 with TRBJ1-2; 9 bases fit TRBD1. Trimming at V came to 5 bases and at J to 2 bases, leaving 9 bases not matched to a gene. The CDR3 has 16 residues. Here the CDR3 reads CASSRTGGRANYGYTF. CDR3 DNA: TGTGCCAGCAGTCGCACAGGGGGCAGAGCCAACTATGGCTACACCTTC.

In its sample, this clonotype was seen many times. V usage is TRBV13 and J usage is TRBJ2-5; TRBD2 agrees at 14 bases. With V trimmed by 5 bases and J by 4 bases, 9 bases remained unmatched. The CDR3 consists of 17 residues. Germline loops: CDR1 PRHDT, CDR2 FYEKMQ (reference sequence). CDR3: CASSTGTSGRWAETQYF. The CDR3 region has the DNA TGTGCCAGCAGCACCGGGACTAGCGGGAGATGGGCAGAGACCCAGTACTTC. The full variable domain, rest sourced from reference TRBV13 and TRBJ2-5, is AAGVIQSPRHLIKEKRETATLKCYPIPRHDTVYWYQQGPGQDPQFLISFYEKMQSDKGSIPDRFSAQQFSDYHSELNMSSLELGDSALYFCASSTGTSGRWAETQYFGPGTRLLVL.

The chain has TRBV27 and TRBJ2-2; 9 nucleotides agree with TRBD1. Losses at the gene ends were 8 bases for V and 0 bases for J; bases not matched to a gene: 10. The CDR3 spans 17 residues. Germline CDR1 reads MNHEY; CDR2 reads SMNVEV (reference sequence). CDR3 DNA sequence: TGTGCCAGCGGGTTAGGCCGACAGGGGGCGAACACCGGGGAGCTGTTTTTT. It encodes CASGLGRQGANTGELFF.

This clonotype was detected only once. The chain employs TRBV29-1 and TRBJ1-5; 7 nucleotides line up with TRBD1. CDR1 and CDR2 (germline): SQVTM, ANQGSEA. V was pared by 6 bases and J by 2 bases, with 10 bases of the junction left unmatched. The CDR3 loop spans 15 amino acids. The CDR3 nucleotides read TGCAGCGTCCAGGGGGGGGGAAGAGGCAATCAGCCCCAGCATTTT. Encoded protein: CSVQGGGRGNQPQHF. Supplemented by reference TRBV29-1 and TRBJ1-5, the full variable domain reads SAVISQKPSRDICQRGTSLTIQCQVDSQVTMMFWYRQQPGQSLTLIATANQGSEATYESGFVIDKFPISRPNLTFSTLTVSNMSPEDSSIYLCSVQGGGRGNQPQHFGDGTRLSIL.

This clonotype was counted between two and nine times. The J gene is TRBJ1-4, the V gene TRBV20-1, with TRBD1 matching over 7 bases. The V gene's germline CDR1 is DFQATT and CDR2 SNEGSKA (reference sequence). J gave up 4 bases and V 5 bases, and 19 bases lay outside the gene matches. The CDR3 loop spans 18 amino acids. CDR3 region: CSAADRKKPTGYNEKLFF. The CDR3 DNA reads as TGCAGTGCTGCGGACAGGAAGAAACCAACCGGTTATAATGAAAAACTGTTTTTT.

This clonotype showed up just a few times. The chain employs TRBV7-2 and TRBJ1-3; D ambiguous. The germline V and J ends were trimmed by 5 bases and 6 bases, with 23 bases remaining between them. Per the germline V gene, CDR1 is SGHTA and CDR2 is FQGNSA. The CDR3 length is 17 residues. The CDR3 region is CASSQDPQPEIVNTIYF. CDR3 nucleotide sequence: TGTGCCAGCAGCCAAGACCCCCAGCCAGAGATTGTAAACACCATATATTTT.

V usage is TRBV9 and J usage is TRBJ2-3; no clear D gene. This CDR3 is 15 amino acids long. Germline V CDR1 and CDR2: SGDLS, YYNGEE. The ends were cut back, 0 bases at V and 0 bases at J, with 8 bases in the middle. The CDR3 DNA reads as TGTGCCAGCAGCGTAGTGGGGTCTAGCACAGATACGCAGTATTTT. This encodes CASSVVGSSTDTQYF.